These 32 T cell receptor beta chains originate from one sample sequenced in a study of CD8 T cells in ankylosing spondylitis. Study-level findings and limits: A TCR beta motif of several highly homologous variants seemed to mark ankylosing spondylitis blood.

No antigen has been assigned to these receptors. One entry per CDR3 protein results from TCRdb running MiXCR on the 5' RACE reads. The sample carries 500,000 or so distinct CDR3 sequences, 5.3% recorded once. Sequencing was done on a sample of blood, either unsorted or a sorted T cell fraction (not recorded which). Source of these receptors: a male donor with ankylosing spondylitis.

This clonotype was detected ten times or more. CDR3 amino acids: CSASTGGNKNEQYF. CDR3 in DNA: TGCAGTGCCTCCACAGGCGGCAATAAGAACGAGCAGTACTTC. This chain connects TRBV20-1 to TRBJ2-7; perhaps TRBD1 as D (5 bases). The V end lost 6 bases, the J end lost 5 bases, and 20 bases lay between the germline ends. Per the germline V gene, CDR1 is DFQATT and CDR2 is SNEGSKA (reference sequence). The CDR3 runs to 14 residues.

This clonotype was observed at least ten times. This rearrangement joins TRBV28 to TRBJ2-5; D might be TRBD1 (6 bases). Germline CDR1 MDHEN, CDR2 SYDVKM. V lost 6 bases and J 2 bases, leaving 13 bases between the germline ends. The CDR3 is made up of 14 amino acids. The chain's CDR3 is CASSQTGLQETQYF. The CDR3 DNA is TGTGCCAGCAGCCAGACAGGCCTACAAGAGACCCAGTACTTC.

This clonotype has ten or more counts. The chain is built from TRBV5-8 and TRBJ2-7, with D perhaps TRBD1 (5 bases). The V gene's germline CDR1 is SGHTS and CDR2 YDEGEE. V dropped 4 bases and J dropped 4 bases, with 18 bases sitting between them. CDR3 length: 15 amino acids. The CDR3 sequence is CASSVSPGAAYEQYF. In DNA, the CDR3 is TGTGCCAGCAGCGTGTCACCTGGGGCGGCGTACGAGCAGTACTTC.

In its sample, this clonotype was seen a few times. The chain carries TRBV5-1 and TRBJ2-1, with TRBD2 identical over 7 bases. The CDR3 totals 15 residues. V gave up 4 bases and J gave up 2 bases; unmatched junction bases: 6. Germline V CDR1 and CDR2: SGHRS, YFSETQ. The CDR3 sequence: CASSVGLDAYNEQFF. CDR3 bases: TGCGCCAGCAGCGTCGGACTAGATGCCTACAATGAGCAGTTCTTC.

This clonotype was counted many times. V gene TRBV9 combines with J gene TRBJ1-2; 9 bases fit TRBD1. The CDR3 covers 15 residues. Germline CDR1 is SGDLS and CDR2 is YYNGEE. The J segment lost 0 bases and the V segment lost 4 bases, leaving 4 bases of the junction unmatched. CDR3 region: CASSSRDRANYGYTF. The DNA of the CDR3 is TGTGCCAGCAGCTCCCGGGACAGGGCTAACTATGGCTACACCTTC. Full variable domain (outside the CDR3, taken from reference TRBV9 and TRBJ1-2): DSGVTQTPKHLITATGQRVTLRCSPRSGDLSVYWYQQSLDQGLQFLIQYYNGEERAKGNILERFSAQQFPDLHSELNLSSLELGDSALYFCASSSRDRANYGYTFGSGTRLTVV.

This clonotype has at least ten counts. The chain is built from TRBV7-2 and TRBJ2-1; 8 bases map to TRBD2. This CDR3 is built from 15 residues. V gave up 1 base and J gave up 5 bases; unmatched junction bases: 4. Germline V gives CDR1 SGHTA, CDR2 FQGNSA. CDR3 amino acids: CASSLGASGHNEQFF. For the CDR3, the DNA is TGTGCCAGCAGCTTAGGGGCTAGCGGGCACAATGAGCAGTTCTTC.

This clonotype was seen at least ten times. The chain combines TRBV6-1 with TRBJ2-3; no clear D gene. The CDR3 totals 14 residues. V was clipped by 6 bases and J by 5 bases, with 15 bases between them. CDR1 and CDR2 (germline): MNHNS, SASEGT. The CDR3 DNA reads TGTGCCAGCAGCCCTTTACGACGGTTAGATACGCAGTATTTT. It translates to CASSPLRRLDTQYF.

This clonotype was observed at least ten times. This sequence joins TRBV6-1 and TRBJ1-1; TRBD1 might be the D (6 bases). This CDR3 has 15 amino acids. V lost 6 bases, J lost 3 bases, and 17 bases lay in between. Germline CDR1 and CDR2: MNHNS and SASEGT. For the CDR3, the DNA is TGTGCCAGCAGCCTCGAGCTCAGGGGCTACACTGAAGCTTTCTTT. Encoded protein: CASSLELRGYTEAFF.

This clonotype was seen repeatedly, ten times or more. The chain carries TRBV5-1 and TRBJ2-7, with D unclear. CDR1 is SGHRS and CDR2 is YFSETQ in the germline V gene. The ends were cut back, 2 bases at V and 6 bases at J, with 18 bases in the middle. This CDR3 spans 15 amino acids. CDR3 residues: CASSLNEAWMTEQYF. The CDR3 DNA reads as TGCGCCAGCAGCTTAAATGAGGCGTGGATGACCGAGCAGTACTTC.

This clonotype has a handful of counts. The chain uses TRBV7-3 and TRBJ2-5, with 12 bases aligning to TRBD2. Trimming took 5 bases from V and 5 from J; bases not matched to a gene: 6. The germline V gene has CDR1 SGHTA and CDR2 FQGTGA. The CDR3 extends over 15 amino acids. In nucleotides, the CDR3 is TGTGCCAGCAGCCCACTAGCGGGGGGTTACGAGACCCAGTACTTC. It translates to CASSPLAGGYETQYF.

Ten or more counts support this clonotype. The chain combines TRBV6-5 with TRBJ2-2; 8 bases are a match to TRBD1. J lost 6 bases, V lost 2 bases, and 8 bases had no gene match. Germline V gene sequence: CDR1 MNHEY, CDR2 SVGAGI. CDR3 length: 16 residues. CDR3 DNA sequence: TGTGCCAGCAGTTACCAGGTCCAGGGGGCGGCCGGGGAGCTGTTTTTT. It is translated as CASSYQVQGAAGELFF.

This clonotype was recorded many times. The chain uses TRBV29-1 and TRBJ2-1, with D perhaps TRBD2 (7 bases). The CDR3 is 16 amino acids. V gave up 6 bases and J gave up 6 bases, with 24 bases separating them. CDR1 is SQVTM, CDR2 ANQGSEA, per germline. CDR3 protein: CSVVARGGAWVNEQFF. The CDR3 bases are TGCAGCGTGGTAGCGCGTGGGGGGGCGTGGGTCAATGAGCAGTTCTTC.

The chain couples TRBV4-3 to TRBJ2-3; 12 nucleotides align to TRBD2. V trimming: 7 bases; J trimming: 5 bases; junction bases outside the gene matches: 10. The CDR3 contains 16 residues. CDR1 is LGHNA and CDR2 is YSLEER in the germline V gene. This CDR3 is CASKTGLAGSGDTQYF. The CDR3 region has the DNA TGCGCCAGCAAAACGGGACTAGCGGGCTCGGGAGATACGCAGTATTTT.

V is TRBV28 and J is TRBJ2-7; TRBD1 matches at 7 bases. Looked up from germline, CDR1 is MDHEN and CDR2 is SYDVKM. The CDR3 is 15 residues long. V was clipped by 4 bases and J by 1 base; unmatched bases: 7. This CDR3 reads CASSSAGTVSYEQYF. DNA for the CDR3: TGTGCCAGCAGTTCCGCCGGGACAGTTTCCTACGAGCAGTACTTC. Together with reference TRBV28 and TRBJ2-7, the CDR3 gives the full variable domain: DVKVTQSSRYLVKRTGEKVFLECVQDMDHENMFWYRQDPGLGLRLIYFSYDVKMKEKGDIPEGYSVSREKKERFSLILESASTNQTSMYLCASSSAGTVSYEQYFGPGTRLTVT.

In its sample, this clonotype was seen many times. The rearrangement links TRBV29-1 to TRBJ1-1; D is undetermined. CDR3 length: 8 amino acids. V lost 7 bases and J lost 6, with 3 bases in between. Germline V gives CDR1 SQVTM, CDR2 ANQGSEA. CDR3: CSAPEAFF. CDR3 coding DNA: TGCAGCGCGCCTGAAGCTTTCTTT.

There are many counts of this clonotype. This rearrangement joins TRBV10-3 to TRBJ2-5; D gene ambiguous. The V end was cut by 4 bases, the J end by 1 base, with 13 bases between. Looked up from germline, CDR1 is ENHRY and CDR2 is SYGVKD. The CDR3 spans 15 residues. CDR3: CAISAAKSLQETQYF. The CDR3 DNA sequence: TGTGCCATCAGTGCAGCTAAGTCTCTCCAAGAGACCCAGTACTTC.

This clonotype was seen many times. The chain joins TRBV12-3 or TRBV12-4 to TRBJ2-1; 7 nucleotides line up with TRBD2. V shed 7 bases and J 8 bases; nucleotides not matched to a gene: 14. This CDR3 region has 15 residues. CDR3 amino acids: CASILGDYGIDEQFF. The CDR3 DNA reads as TGTGCCAGCATCCTAGGGGACTACGGGATCGATGAGCAGTTCTTC.

This clonotype was seen repeatedly, ten times or more. The V call is TRBV7-9, the J call TRBJ2-1; 9 bases are a match to TRBD2. Unmatched junction bases numbered 6, after V lost 4 bases and J lost 2 bases. This CDR3 has 16 residues. Germline V gives CDR1 SEHNR, CDR2 FQNEAQ (reference sequence). CDR3 protein: CASSSPTSGPYNEQFF. Here the CDR3 DNA reads TGTGCCAGCAGCTCTCCGACTAGCGGTCCCTACAATGAGCAGTTCTTC. Full variable domain (remainder filled in from reference TRBV7-9 and TRBJ2-1): DTGVSQNPRHKITKRGQNVTFRCDPISEHNRLYWYRQTLGQGPEFLTYFQNEAQLEKSRLLSDRFSAERPKGSFSTLEIQRTEQGDSAMYLCASSSPTSGPYNEQFFGPGTRLTVL.

In this sample, this clonotype turned up a few times. This rearrangement joins TRBV15 to TRBJ2-3; TRBD1 matches at 8 bases. Germline CDR1 is LNHNV and CDR2 is YYDKDF (reference sequence). The ends lost 2 bases at V and 2 bases at J; junction bases unmatched: 3. This CDR3 is built from 15 residues. Written as DNA, the CDR3 is TGTGCCACCAGCAGAACACAGGGGGTCACAGATACGCAGTATTTT. This encodes CATSRTQGVTDTQYF.

This clonotype came up many times. The V call is TRBV6-2 or TRBV6-3, the J call TRBJ2-3; TRBD2 agrees at 11 bases. Trimming took 0 bases from V and 4 from J; bases not matched to a gene: 6. The CDR3 runs 17 residues. Per the germline V gene, CDR1 is MNHEY and CDR2 is SVGEGT. CDR3 amino acids: CASSYSSGRADADTQYF. CDR3 DNA: TGTGCCAGCAGTTACTCTAGCGGGAGGGCCGACGCAGATACGCAGTATTTT.

This clonotype was counted many times. J is TRBJ1-5 and V is TRBV6-5; a possible D gene is TRBD1 (6 bases). The CDR3 has 12 amino acids. Germline CDR1 is MNHEY and CDR2 is SVGAGI. Trimming stripped 4 bases from V and 7 bases from J, with 8 bases between. DNA for the CDR3: TGTGCCAGCAGTTCGGGACAACAGCCCCAGCATTTT. It codes for CASSSGQQPQHF.

At least ten counts were recorded for this clonotype. CDR3 coding DNA: TGCGCCAGCAGCTTCCAGGGAGCCTTGACCGAGCAGTACTTC. This translates into CASSFQGALTEQYF. The V gene is TRBV5-1, the J gene TRBJ2-7; possibly TRBD1 or TRBD2 for D (5 bases each). V was shortened by 2 bases and J by 6 bases, with 15 bases between the two germline ends. CDR1 SGHRS and CDR2 YFSETQ come from the germline V gene. The CDR3 is made up of 14 amino acids.

This clonotype was detected many times. V and J are TRBV9 and TRBJ2-5, with 10 bases lining up with TRBD2. The CDR3 sequence is 15 residues long. The V gene's germline CDR1 is SGDLS and CDR2 YYNGEE. Trimming took 3 bases from V and 3 from J; bases not matched to a gene: 5. The CDR3 coding sequence is TGTGCCAGCAGCGCGACTAGCGGGCGGGAAGAGACCCAGTACTTC. Translated, it gives CASSATSGREETQYF.

This clonotype occurred many times. The chain links TRBV24-1 to TRBJ2-3; D might be TRBD2 (7 bases). The V end lost 4 bases, the J end lost 5 bases, and 15 bases lay between the germline ends. Germline lookup yields CDR1 KGHDR and CDR2 SFDVKD. This CDR3 comprises 15 residues. This chain's CDR3 is CATSEKQGGVDTQYF. As DNA, the CDR3 is TGTGCCACCAGTGAAAAACAGGGAGGGGTAGATACGCAGTATTTT.

This clonotype has at least ten counts. The gene calls are TRBV12-3 or TRBV12-4 and TRBJ2-3; TRBD2 agrees at 11 bases. The CDR3 runs to 15 residues. V dropped 4 bases and J dropped 2; count of bases not matched to a gene: 2. CDR3 coding DNA: TGTGCCAGCAGTTGGACTAGCGGGTTCACAGATACGCAGTATTTT. Translating gives CASSWTSGFTDTQYF.

This clonotype was picked up a small number of times. The chain has TRBV11-2 and TRBJ2-2; the D gene is possibly TRBD1 (6 bases). Germline CDR1 is SGHAT and CDR2 is FQNNGV. This CDR3 is 17 amino acids long. The V end lost 2 bases, the J end lost 5 bases, and 18 bases lay between the germline ends. CDR3 region: CASSLTGQLWVTGELFF. Written as DNA, the CDR3 is TGTGCCAGCAGCTTAACAGGACAGTTGTGGGTGACCGGGGAGCTGTTTTTT.

This clonotype was detected ten times or more. The chain has TRBV20-1 and TRBJ1-1; no definite D call. This CDR3 is 13 amino acids long. Trimming left V 0 bases short and J 1 base short, with 6 bases between. Germline CDR1 is DFQATT and CDR2 is SNEGSKA (reference sequence). The CDR3 spells CSARDRGNTEAFF. The DNA for the CDR3 is TGCAGTGCTAGAGATCGGGGGAACACTGAAGCTTTCTTT.

This clonotype came up many times. The chain combines TRBV18 with TRBJ1-4; D gene ambiguous. This CDR3 region has 13 residues. Deletions cut 0 bases from V and 8 bases from J, with 7 bases between. Germline loops: CDR1 KGHSH, CDR2 LQKENI. The CDR3 DNA reads TGTGCCAGCTCACCACCGGGAGTGGAAAAACTGTTTTTT. Its protein is CASSPPGVEKLFF. The full variable domain, with the rest looked up from reference TRBV18 and TRBJ1-4, is NAGVMQNPRHLVRRRGQEARLRCSPMKGHSHVYWYRQLPEEGLKFMVYLQKENIIDESGMPKERFSAEFPKEGPSILRIQQVVRGDSAAYFCASSPPGVEKLFFGSGTQLSVL.

The table lists this clonotype with many counts. The chain recombines TRBV6-5 with TRBJ1-2, with a tentative D call TRBD1 (5 bases). Germline V gene lookup returns CDR1 MNHEY and CDR2 SVGAGI. This CDR3 spans 13 amino acids. Trimming removed 2 bases at V and 4 bases at J, with 8 bases between. CDR3 in amino acids: CASSYRGPYGYTF. In nucleotides, the CDR3 is TGTGCCAGCAGTTACCGGGGACCCTATGGCTACACCTTC.

This chain uses TRBV4-2 with TRBJ1-2; D gene ambiguous. The CDR3 runs to 14 residues. Germline CDR1 LGHNA, CDR2 YNFKEQ. The germline V and J ends were trimmed by 0 bases and 5 bases, with 10 bases remaining between them. CDR3 sequence reads: CASSQEPDGYGYTF. CDR3 nucleotide sequence: TGTGCCAGCAGCCAAGAGCCGGATGGATATGGCTACACCTTC.

This clonotype appeared many times. The CDR3 nucleotides read TGTGCCAGCAGCCCCCGGGAAGGGGGGCAGACCACCTTC. This codes for CASSPREGGQTTF. The chain couples TRBV9 to TRBJ1-2, with D perhaps matching TRBD1 (6 bases). CDR1 SGDLS and CDR2 YYNGEE come from the germline V gene. This CDR3 has 13 residues. V was shortened by 4 bases and J by 13 bases, with 20 bases between the two germline ends.

In this sample, this clonotype turned up many times. The chain combines TRBV13 with TRBJ2-3; the D gene is possibly TRBD1 (6 bases). CDR1 and CDR2 (germline): PRHDT, FYEKMQ (reference sequence). The CDR3 totals 15 residues. V lost 5 bases, J lost 0 bases, and 12 bases lay in between. The CDR3 region has the DNA TGTGCCAGCAGCGTGGGGGCCTTTAGCACAGATACGCAGTATTTT. It translates to CASSVGAFSTDTQYF. Looking up the rest from reference TRBV13 and TRBJ2-3 gives the full variable domain: AAGVIQSPRHLIKEKRETATLKCYPIPRHDTVYWYQQGPGQDPQFLISFYEKMQSDKGSIPDRFSAQQFSDYHSELNMSSLELGDSALYFCASSVGAFSTDTQYFGPGTRLTVL.